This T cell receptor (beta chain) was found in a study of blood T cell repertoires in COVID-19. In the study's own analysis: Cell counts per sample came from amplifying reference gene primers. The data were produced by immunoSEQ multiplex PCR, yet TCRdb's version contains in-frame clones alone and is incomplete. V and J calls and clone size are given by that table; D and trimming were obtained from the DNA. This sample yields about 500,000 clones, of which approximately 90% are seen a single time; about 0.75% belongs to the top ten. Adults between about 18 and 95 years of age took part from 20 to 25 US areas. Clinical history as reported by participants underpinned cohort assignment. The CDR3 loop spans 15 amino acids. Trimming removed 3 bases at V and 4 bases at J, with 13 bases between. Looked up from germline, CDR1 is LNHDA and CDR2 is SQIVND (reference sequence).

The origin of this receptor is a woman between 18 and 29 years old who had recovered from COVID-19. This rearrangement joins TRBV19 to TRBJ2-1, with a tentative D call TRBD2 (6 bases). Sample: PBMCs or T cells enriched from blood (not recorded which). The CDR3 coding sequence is TGTGCCAGTAGTATTCTCCGGACTACTTACAATGAGCAGTTCTTC. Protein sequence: CASSILRTTYNEQFF.